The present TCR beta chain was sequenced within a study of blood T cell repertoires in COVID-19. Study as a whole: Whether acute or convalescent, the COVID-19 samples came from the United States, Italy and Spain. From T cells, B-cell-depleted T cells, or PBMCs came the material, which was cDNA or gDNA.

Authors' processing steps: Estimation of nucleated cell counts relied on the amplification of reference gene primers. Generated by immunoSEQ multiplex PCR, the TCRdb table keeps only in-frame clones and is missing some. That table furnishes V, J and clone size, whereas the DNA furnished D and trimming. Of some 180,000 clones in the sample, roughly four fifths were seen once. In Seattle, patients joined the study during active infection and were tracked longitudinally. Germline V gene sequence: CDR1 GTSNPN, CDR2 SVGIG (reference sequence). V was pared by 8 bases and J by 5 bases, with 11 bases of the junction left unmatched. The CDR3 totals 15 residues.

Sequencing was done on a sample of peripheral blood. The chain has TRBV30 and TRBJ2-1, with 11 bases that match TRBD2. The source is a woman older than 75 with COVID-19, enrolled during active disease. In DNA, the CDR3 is TGTGCCCGGGACTTAGCGGGAGGGCCCCACAATGAGCAGTTCTTC. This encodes CARDLAGGPHNEQFF.